What follows are 27 T cell receptor beta chains derived from one specimen sequenced in a study of response to subunit inactivated influenza vaccine. TCRdb re-called the RT-PCR reads with MiXCR, one entry per CDR3 protein. The sample carries approximately 200,000 distinct CDR3 sequences, over 13% recorded once. The sample was CD8+ T cells sorted from PBMCs, taken less than 6 days after vaccination. These receptors were obtained from a man in his fifties or sixties who received an inactivated influenza vaccine.

This clonotype was counted only a few times. CDR3 residues: CASSLLRGVDQPQHF. CDR3 sequence (DNA): TGTGCCAGCAGTTTATTAAGGGGGGTCGATCAGCCCCAGCATTTT. The chain recombines TRBV28 with TRBJ1-5, with D perhaps matching TRBD1 (6 bases). Germline CDR1 is MDHEN and CDR2 is SYDVKM. The CDR3 is 15 amino acids. The ends were cut back, 1 base at V and 5 bases at J, with 12 bases in the middle.

This clonotype was found a few times. The rearrangement uses TRBV6-1 and TRBJ2-7, with D unclear. The CDR3 is 16 amino acids. The V end was cut by 2 bases, the J end by 6 bases, with 20 bases between. Per the germline V gene, CDR1 is MNHNS and CDR2 is SASEGT. The CDR3 DNA follows: TGTGCCAGCAGTGAAATCACTGTTCAGAGACCTATCGAGCAGTACTTC. Encoded protein: CASSEITVQRPIEQYF.

This clonotype was counted at least ten times. The chain carries TRBV12-3 or TRBV12-4 and TRBJ2-7; D might be TRBD1 (5 bases). Trimming took 6 bases from V and 4 from J, leaving 16 bases between them. This CDR3 has 14 amino acids. The CDR3 sequence: CASRSLDRLYEQYF. The CDR3 DNA reads TGTGCCAGCAGATCCCTCGACAGATTATACGAGCAGTACTTC.

The chain combines TRBV6-2 or TRBV6-3 with TRBJ2-7; TRBD1 is a possible D gene (7 bases). The CDR3 totals 13 residues. The ends were cut back, 5 bases at V and 2 bases at J, with 10 bases in the middle. Germline V gene data show CDR1 as MNHEY and CDR2 as SVGEGT. CDR3 in amino acids: CASSAGQTYEQYF. DNA for the CDR3: TGTGCCAGCAGTGCGGGACAGACCTACGAGCAGTACTTC.

The rearrangement uses TRBV25-1 and TRBJ2-5; D is uncertain. The germline V gene encodes CDR1 MGHDK and CDR2 SYGVNS. This CDR3 has 13 residues. V was cut by 4 bases and J by 5 bases, with 11 bases left in between. The CDR3 protein is CASSVGSHETQYF. The CDR3 DNA reads TGTGCCAGCAGTGTGGGATCACACGAGACCCAGTACTTC.

This rearrangement joins TRBV28 to TRBJ2-1; a possible D gene is TRBD1 (6 bases). The CDR3 covers 18 residues. Per the germline V gene, CDR1 is MDHEN and CDR2 is SYDVKM. Trimming cost V 8 bases and J 3 bases, with 26 bases left between them. The CDR3 bases are TGTGCCAGCGTAGCCCACCCGAACAGGGCTCCCTTCTACAATGAGCAGTTCTTC. Its protein product is CASVAHPNRAPFYNEQFF.

This chain links TRBV20-1 with TRBJ2-5, with a possible D match to TRBD1 (6 bases). Trimming removed 4 bases at V and 5 bases at J, with 17 bases between. The length of the CDR3 is 14 residues. The germline gives CDR1 DFQATT, CDR2 SNEGSKA (reference sequence). CDR3 loop: CSANTNRVGETQYF. In DNA form, the CDR3 reads TGCAGTGCTAACACAAACAGGGTCGGCGAGACCCAGTACTTC.

The rearrangement links TRBV2 to TRBJ1-5; D may be TRBD1 (5 bases). The CDR3 has 16 amino acids. Germline V gives CDR1 SNHLY, CDR2 FYNNEI. The V end lost 8 bases, the J end lost 1 base, and 18 bases lay between the germline ends. The DNA for the CDR3 is TGTGCCAGCCGGGGGTCAGGAGGGCCAAGCAATCAGCCCCAGCATTTT. It codes for CASRGSGGPSNQPQHF.

V and J are TRBV6-1 and TRBJ2-7, with TRBD2 matching 14 bases. The CDR3 consists of 16 residues. Germline loops: CDR1 MNHNS, CDR2 SASEGT. V shed 6 bases and J 5 bases; nucleotides not matched to a gene: 9. The CDR3 sequence is CASSAGTSGSYHEQYF. CDR3 bases: TGTGCCAGCAGCGCCGGGACTAGCGGGAGCTACCACGAGCAGTACTTC.

The chain combines TRBV4-3 with TRBJ2-1; TRBD2 matches 7 bases. The CDR3 loop spans 14 amino acids. Germline CDR1 LGHNA, CDR2 YSLEER. With V trimmed by 1 base and J by 7 bases, 4 bases remained unmatched. CDR3 sequence: CASSQVGGGNEQFF. In nucleotides, the CDR3 is TGCGCCAGCAGCCAAGTTGGGGGGGGGAATGAGCAGTTCTTC.

The chain couples TRBV11-2 to TRBJ2-5, with no clear D. CDR1 is SGHAT and CDR2 is FQNNGV in the germline V gene. The CDR3 runs to 15 residues. V was trimmed by 0 bases and J by 8 bases, leaving 16 bases between them. As DNA, the CDR3 is TGTGCCAGCAGCTTAGATCTGGTTAGATATCTTACCCAGTACTTC. Its protein is CASSLDLVRYLTQYF.

This clonotype was counted between two and nine times. The chain joins TRBV4-3 to TRBJ2-1; the D is unclear. The length of the CDR3 is 17 residues. V lost 0 bases to trimming and J lost 2 bases, with 14 bases between them. Germline assignment: CDR1 LGHNA and CDR2 YSLEER. CDR3 sequence (DNA): TGCGCCAGCAGCCAAGATCAGGAAGCGCCCACCTACAATGAGCAGTTCTTC. Translating it yields CASSQDQEAPTYNEQFF.

This clonotype was found a few times. The gene calls are TRBV27 and TRBJ2-7, with D tentatively TRBD1 (6 bases). V lost 2 bases, J lost 6 bases, and 17 bases lay in between. Germline CDR1 and CDR2: MNHEY and SMNVEV (reference sequence). The CDR3 runs to 15 residues. The CDR3 nucleotides read TGTGCCAGCAGTTTAGTAGGGGGTCTCGAACGCGAGCAGTACTTC. Its translation is CASSLVGGLEREQYF.

This clonotype was counted between two and nine times. The V and J genes are TRBV11-1 and TRBJ1-1, with D unresolved. V was pared by 5 bases and J by 8 bases, with 15 bases between. Germline loops: CDR1 SGHAT, CDR2 FQDESV (reference sequence). CDR3 length equals 13 residues. Here the CDR3 DNA reads TGTGCCAGCAGCCCCCGGACCCCCGAGGAAGCTTTCTTT. This codes for CASSPRTPEEAFF.

The chain joins TRBV6-6 to TRBJ2-1, with D hard to call. The ends were cut back, 4 bases at V and 9 bases at J, with 13 bases in the middle. Germline V gene lookup returns CDR1 MNHNY and CDR2 SVGAGI (reference sequence). The CDR3 totals 13 residues. The CDR3 reads CASSFGGWGEQFF. CDR3 in DNA: TGTGCCAGCAGTTTCGGCGGTTGGGGTGAGCAGTTCTTC.

This clonotype was counted a few times. The chain employs TRBV12-3 or TRBV12-4 and TRBJ2-7; 11 positions agree with TRBD2. Unmatched junction bases numbered 6, after V lost 7 bases and J lost 4 bases. CDR3 size: 14 residues. CDR3 DNA sequence: TGTGCCAGCACCCTTAGCGGGGGGGCGTACGAGCAGTACTTC. It encodes CASTLSGGAYEQYF.

V usage is TRBV20-1 and J usage is TRBJ1-2; 7 positions agree with TRBD1. Trimming took 0 bases from V and 4 from J; bases not matched to a gene: 5. The CDR3 contains 14 residues. Germline CDR1 and CDR2: DFQATT and SNEGSKA (reference sequence). The chain's CDR3 is CSARDSGQLYGYTF. In nucleotides, the CDR3 is TGCAGTGCTAGAGATTCGGGACAGCTCTATGGCTACACCTTC.

There are a few counts of this clonotype. J is TRBJ2-1 and V is TRBV4-3; 12 positions agree with TRBD2. Germline assignment: CDR1 LGHNA and CDR2 YSLEER. Trimming removed 3 bases from V and 8 bases from J; junction bases left unmatched: 8. CDR3 length equals 16 residues. The CDR3 DNA sequence: TGCGCCAGCAGCCAGGGCCTAGCGGGAGGGTTGGATGAGCAGTTCTTC. It encodes CASSQGLAGGLDEQFF.

The chain employs TRBV7-9 and TRBJ2-7, with D perhaps being TRBD1 or TRBD2 (5 bases each). In germline, CDR1 is SEHNR, CDR2 FQNEAQ (reference sequence). V shed 4 bases and J shed 2 bases, with 15 bases lying between them. The CDR3 spans 15 residues. The CDR3, as DNA: TGTGCCAGCAGCTCCGACCGGGACGGTACCTACGAGCAGTACTTC. Its translation: CASSSDRDGTYEQYF.

This clonotype was detected ten times or more. J is TRBJ2-1 and V is TRBV20-1; TRBD2 agrees at 10 bases. Germline CDR1 and CDR2: DFQATT and SNEGSKA (reference sequence). The length of the CDR3 is 12 residues. Germline trimming cut 4 bases from V and 9 bases from J; bases unmatched to any gene: 3. This CDR3 reads CSATASGSEQFF. CDR3 coding DNA: TGCAGTGCTACGGCTAGCGGGAGTGAGCAGTTCTTC.

V gene TRBV7-8 combines with J gene TRBJ2-7; 8 bases fit TRBD1. Germline CDR1 is SGHVS and CDR2 is FQNEAQ. The CDR3 covers 15 residues. Trimming at V came to 4 bases and at J to 7 bases, leaving 12 bases not matched to a gene. CDR3 sequence (DNA): TGTGCCAGCAGCTCCCTAGGACAGGGCGTAAGGGAGCAGTACTTC. Translating gives CASSSLGQGVREQYF.

With respect to this clonotype: A read error may produce the germline difference seen at one junction end. CDR3 nucleotide sequence: TGCTGTGCTAGAGATCTTCTAGCGGGAATAGACTACAATGAGCAGTTCTTC. It codes for CCARDLLAGIDYNEQFF. The chain links TRBV20-1 to TRBJ2-1, with 9 bases lining up with TRBD2. Germline-derived CDR1 and CDR2 are DFQATT and SNEGSKA (reference sequence). The CDR3 loop spans 17 amino acids.

In its sample, this clonotype was seen a few times. This sequence joins TRBV5-1 and TRBJ2-7; D assignment may be TRBD1 or TRBD2 (5 bases each). This CDR3 comprises 15 residues. Trimming removed 4 bases at V and 0 bases at J, with 14 bases between. The germline CDR1 and CDR2 sequences are SGHRS and YFSETQ. DNA of the CDR3: TGCGCCAGCAGCCTACGGGACGGGCCCTCCTACGAGCAGTACTTC. It yields the protein CASSLRDGPSYEQYF.

This clonotype is medium-sized in the sample. V is TRBV12-3 or TRBV12-4 and J is TRBJ2-1; TRBD2 matches 11 bases. The CDR3 spans 15 residues. Trimming at V came to 6 bases and at J to 5 bases, leaving 6 bases not matched to a gene. Here the CDR3 reads CASRRLAGGNNEQFF. CDR3 coding DNA: TGTGCCAGCAGACGTCTAGCGGGGGGTAACAATGAGCAGTTCTTC.

The rearrangement joins TRBV9 to TRBJ2-5, with 13 bases aligning to TRBD2. Trimming cost V 3 bases and J 13 bases; bases outside gene matches: 9. The germline gives CDR1 SGDLS, CDR2 YYNGEE. The CDR3 contains 14 residues. Written as DNA, the CDR3 is TGTGCCAGCAGCGCAACTAGCGGGGGGGGGCCTAGGTACTTC. This codes for CASSATSGGGPRYF.

This chain links TRBV11-3 with TRBJ2-1; 8 nucleotides agree with TRBD2. V shed 1 base and J 5 bases; nucleotides not matched to a gene: 4. Germline V CDR1 and CDR2: SGHNT, YENEEA. CDR3 length equals 15 residues. The CDR3 sequence: CASSLAGGPHNEQFF. For the CDR3, the DNA is TGTGCCAGCAGCTTAGCGGGGGGGCCCCACAATGAGCAGTTCTTC.

A few counts support this clonotype. This sequence joins TRBV7-9 and TRBJ2-1; 9 bases are shared with TRBD2. V trimming: 3 bases; J trimming: 1 base; junction bases outside the gene matches: 7. CDR3 length: 17 residues. Germline V gives CDR1 SEHNR, CDR2 FQNEAQ (reference sequence). The CDR3 sequence is CASSFYLAGESYNEQFF. In DNA form, the CDR3 reads TGTGCCAGCAGCTTCTACTTAGCGGGAGAGTCCTACAATGAGCAGTTCTTC. Full variable domain (remainder filled in from reference TRBV7-9 and TRBJ2-1): DTGVSQNPRHKITKRGQNVTFRCDPISEHNRLYWYRQTLGQGPEFLTYFQNEAQLEKSRLLSDRFSAERPKGSFSTLEIQRTEQGDSAMYLCASSFYLAGESYNEQFFGPGTRLTVL.